Listed below are T cell receptor beta chains from one sample, sequenced in a study of CD8 T cells in Susac syndrome. TCRdb re-called the immunoSEQ multiplex PCR reads through MiXCR, storing one row per CDR3 protein. The sample records around 130,000 distinct CDR3 sequences, around 96% being singletons. Sequencing was done on a sample of CD4+ T cells from PBMCs. The origin of the receptors is a human donor with multiple sclerosis. CDR3s include the opening cysteine and the closing phenylalanine or tryptophan. The order of the fields is clone size, V gene, J gene, D gene, CDR3 protein, CDR3 DNA. D genes are given only for firm matches. Rows give clone size only sometimes, using once, few, many, or a class for an expanded clone.

NA	TRBV7-2	TRBJ2-7	TRBD1	CASSLMGQGTHEQYF	TGTGCCAGCAGCTTAATGGGACAGGGAACCCACGAGCAGTACTTC
NA	TRBV2	TRBJ2-2	NA	CASSENWGTGELFF	TGTGCCAGCAGTGAAAATTGGGGCACCGGGGAGCTGTTTTTT
few	TRBV29-1	TRBJ2-5	TRBD1	CSFGQEPGTQYF	TGCAGCTTCGGACAGGAGCCGGGGACCCAGTACTTC
NA	TRBV28	TRBJ2-1	TRBD2	CASSSASAGASNEQFF	TGTGCCAGCAGTTCCGCCAGCGCGGGAGCGAGTAATGAGCAGTTCTTC
NA	TRBV20-1	TRBJ2-7	NA	CSAVPDRGVGEQYF	TGCAGTGCCGTACCCGACCGAGGGGTGGGGGAGCAGTACTTC
NA	TRBV12-3/TRBV12-4	TRBJ1-1	TRBD1	CASRHRQGHGEAFF	TGTGCCAGCAGACACAGACAGGGGCACGGAGAAGCTTTCTTT
NA	TRBV3-1	TRBJ2-1	TRBD2	CASSPLAGGLNEQFF	TGTGCCAGCAGCCCCCTGGCGGGGGGTTTAAATGAGCAGTTCTTC
NA	TRBV12-3/TRBV12-4	TRBJ1-2	NA	CASSLQGFYGYTF	TGTGCCAGCAGTTTACAAGGTTTCTATGGCTACACCTTC
NA	TRBV12-3/TRBV12-4	TRBJ2-7	NA	CASSLGRSAYEQYF	TGTGCCAGCAGCCTCGGACGGTCTGCCTACGAGCAGTACTTC
NA	TRBV24-1	TRBJ2-1	NA	CATSAPRVGEQFF	TGTGCCACCAGCGCGCCCCGAGTCGGTGAGCAGTTCTTC
NA	TRBV19	TRBJ2-6	NA	CASLSANGANVLTF	TGTGCCAGTTTATCCGCGAACGGGGCCAACGTCCTGACTTTC
NA	TRBV27	TRBJ1-2	NA	CASSPRRPATNYGYTF	TGTGCCAGCAGTCCCCGCCGGCCTGCTACTAACTATGGCTACACCTTC
NA	TRBV15	TRBJ2-5	TRBD1	CATGDRQETQYF	TGTGCCACCGGGGACAGGCAAGAGACCCAGTACTTC
NA	TRBV29-1	TRBJ2-3	NA	CSVVRDTDTQYF	TGCAGCGTTGTCAGGGACACAGATACGCAGTATTTT
NA	TRBV19	TRBJ1-3	NA	CASTADGVGNTIYF	TGTGCCAGTACCGCGGACGGGGTGGGAAACACCATATATTTT
once	TRBV5-4	TRBJ2-2	NA	CASSVTGELFF	TGTGCCAGCAGCGTTACCGGGGAGCTGTTTTTT
NA	TRBV3-1	TRBJ2-7	TRBD2	CASSQDPAGGFASSEQYF	TGTGCCAGCAGCCAAGATCCAGCGGGAGGTTTCGCATCGTCCGAGCAGTACTTC
NA	TRBV20-1	TRBJ1-3	NA	CSIRQAGNTIYF	TGCAGCATACGACAGGCTGGAAACACCATATATTTT
NA	TRBV25-1	TRBJ2-1	NA	CASTLSSYNEQFF	TGTGCCAGCACCTTAAGCTCCTACAATGAGCAGTTCTTC
NA	TRBV3-1	TRBJ1-1	NA	CASSDLQGNTEAFF	TGTGCCAGCAGCGACTTACAGGGGAACACTGAAGCTTTCTTT
once	TRBV11-2	TRBJ2-5	NA	CASSQEGTQYF	TGTGCCAGCAGCCAAGAAGGGACCCAGTACTTC
NA	TRBV6-2/TRBV6-3	TRBJ1-2	TRBD1	CASSLRGPDGYTF	TGTGCCAGCAGCCTCAGGGGGCCCGATGGCTACACCTTC
NA	TRBV24-1	TRBJ2-1	NA	CATSDLHHNEQFF	TGTGCCACCAGTGATCTTCACCACAATGAGCAGTTCTTC
NA	TRBV20-1	TRBJ1-1	NA	CSAIRTQLPYTEAFF	TGCAGTGCAATACGGACCCAACTTCCGTACACTGAAGCTTTCTTT
NA	TRBV28	TRBJ1-5	TRBD1	CASSPPGQGMPQHF	TGTGCCAGCAGTCCGCCGGGACAGGGGATGCCCCAGCATTTT
NA	TRBV5-1	TRBJ2-4	TRBD2	CASSSGLAGMVVDIQYF	TGCGCCAGCAGCTCGGGACTAGCGGGAATGGTCGTGGACATTCAGTACTTC
once	TRBV20-1	TRBJ2-3	TRBD2	CSASALAATDTQYF	TGCAGTGCTAGCGCTCTAGCGGCCACAGATACGCAGTATTTT
NA	TRBV14	TRBJ2-2	TRBD2	CASRFGGAFTGELFF	TGTGCCAGCAGATTCGGGGGGGCCTTCACCGGGGAGCTGTTTTTT
NA	TRBV6-5	TRBJ1-6	NA	CATRPRSSYNSPLHF	TGTGCCACCCGACCCCGGAGCTCCTATAATTCACCCCTCCACTTT
NA	TRBV27	TRBJ2-3	TRBD1	CASSMGQGIATSTDTQYF	TGTGCCAGCAGTATGGGACAGGGGATAGCCACTAGCACAGATACGCAGTATTTT
NA	TRBV15	TRBJ1-5	NA	CATSRGDWKTGSNQPQHF	TGTGCCACCAGCAGAGGGGACTGGAAAACAGGGAGCAATCAGCCCCAGCATTTT
NA	TRBV11-1	TRBJ1-1	NA	CASSSPGGAGKNTEAFF	TGTGCCAGCAGCTCCCCTGGGGGCGCAGGGAAGAACACTGAAGCTTTCTTT
once	TRBV13	TRBJ1-1	NA	CASSLSLQGTRNTEAFF	TGTGCCAGCAGCTTAAGTCTCCAGGGTACACGTAACACTGAAGCTTTCTTT
NA	TRBV29-1	TRBJ2-5	NA	CSGLGPTYQETQYF	TGCAGCGGTTTAGGACCAACCTACCAAGAGACCCAGTACTTC
NA	TRBV5-1	TRBJ2-7	TRBD1	CASSIGTGLQSDF	TGCGCCAGCAGCATAGGGACAGGGCTTCAGTCGGACTTC
NA	TRBV1	TRBJ2-5	NA	CTSSQDGLAALTQYF	TGCACCAGCAGCCAAGACGGACTAGCGGCCCTAACCCAGTACTTC
few	TRBV29-1	TRBJ1-4	NA	CSVGRVEEKLFF	TGCAGCGTTGGAAGGGTAGAGGAAAAACTGTTTTTT
NA	TRBV20-1	TRBJ2-3	NA	CSARERGDTQYF	TGCAGTGCTAGAGAACGGGGGGATACGCAGTATTTT
NA	TRBV9	TRBJ2-2	NA	CASSPTVGGELFF	TGTGCCAGCAGCCCTACAGTGGGCGGGGAGCTGTTTTTT
NA	TRBV29-1	TRBJ1-2	TRBD1	CSSAAGQGYGYTF	TGCAGCTCAGCGGCGGGACAGGGCTATGGCTACACCTTC
NA	TRBV5-1	TRBJ2-3	NA	CASSFGGQSTDTQYF	TGCGCCAGCAGCTTCGGGGGACAATCCACAGATACGCAGTATTTT
NA	TRBV24-1	TRBJ2-1	NA	CATSSIQGAFNEQFF	TGTGCCACCAGTTCTATTCAGGGAGCTTTCAATGAGCAGTTCTTC
NA	TRBV13	TRBJ1-1	NA	CASSSKGTPGTEAFF	TGTGCCAGCAGCTCCAAGGGCACCCCAGGGACTGAAGCTTTCTTT
NA	TRBV5-1	TRBJ2-3	NA	CASREPSDPSTDTQYF	TGCGCCAGCAGGGAACCTAGCGATCCTAGCACAGATACGCAGTATTTT
few	TRBV6-1	TRBJ1-2	NA	CASSATGNYGYTF	TGTGCCAGCAGTGCCACAGGGAACTATGGCTACACCTTC
NA	TRBV9	TRBJ2-5	TRBD2	CASSAGLAGDGKTQYF	TGTGCCAGCAGCGCCGGACTAGCGGGAGATGGAAAGACCCAGTACTTC
once	TRBV29-1	TRBJ1-3	TRBD1	CSVTLGQTGNTIYF	TGCAGCGTGACCCTGGGACAGACTGGAAACACCATATATTTT